This T cell receptor (beta chain) came from a study of a mutant IDH1 vaccine in newly diagnosed glioma. Study in general: The first vaccination came 4-6 weeks after radiotherapy alone, or with temozolomide cycles. Receipt of radiotherapy, temozolomide, or both preceded the study, and most received both. Overall study results and limits: Vaccine-induced immune responses occurred in 80% to 95% of patients.

Profiling relied on immunoSEQ multiplex PCR, and the TCRdb table lists in-frame clones only, not all of them. The sample holds around 85,000 clones; almost 85% are singletons and the top ten take about 2.2%. V lost 0 bases to trimming and J lost 5 bases, with 17 bases between them. Per germline, CDR1 LGHNA and CDR2 YNFKEQ. The CDR3 is 17 residues long. Notes on this clone: The antigen is not known.

As to time point: week 23, last vaccination. Topical imiquimod accompanied each vaccine dose, which consisted of 300 ug of mutant IDH1 20-mer peptide. The chain couples TRBV4-2 to TRBJ1-5; a possible D gene is TRBD1 (6 bases). The source of this sequence is a man aged 30 to 45 with glioma. Some clones in this sample may be carry-over from other donors' samples. The starting material was PBMCs, obtained from a glioma patient whose treatment included an IDH1 peptide vaccine. The CDR3 loop reads CASSQDTGTLRHQPQHF. The CDR3 DNA sequence: TGTGCCAGCAGCCAAGATACCGGGACACTTCGGCATCAGCCCCAGCATTTT.